A single sample is the source of the 2 T cell receptor beta chains below, sequenced in a study of T cell changes during pregnancy in multiple sclerosis. Produced via immunoSEQ multiplex PCR; TCRdb's table is partial and in-frame only. The sample carries 35,000 to 45,000 clones, roughly 91% recorded once. Specimen: CD8+ T cells from peripheral blood mononuclear cells, collected before pregnancy. These receptors were obtained from a female donor with multiple sclerosis, enrolled in a pregnancy study.

Points on this clone: The junction differs from germline at one of its ends, possibly a read error. The same CDR3 also results from other DNA sequences found in this sample. The chain joins TRBV7-9 to TRBJ2-5; maybe TRBD2 (6 bases). This CDR3 is built from 14 residues. The germline CDR1 and CDR2 sequences are SEHNR and FQNEAQ (reference sequence). DNA for the CDR3: TGCGCCAGCAGCTCCGCGGGATTCCGAGAGACCCAGTACTTC. Protein product: CASSSAGFRETQYF.

The rearrangement joins TRBV7-9 to TRBJ2-1, with TRBD2 identical over 10 bases. Losses at the gene ends were 5 bases for V and 6 bases for J; bases not matched to a gene: 16. Germline lookup yields CDR1 SEHNR and CDR2 FQNEAQ (reference sequence). CDR3 length: 18 residues. The CDR3 nucleotides are TGTGCCAGCAGCCCCCCCCAGACAGCGGGAGGGCCAGGCAATGAGCAGTTCTTC. Amino acids: CASSPPQTAGGPGNEQFF.